A single sample gave rise to the 13 T cell receptor beta chains below, sequenced in a study of Ad26.COV2.S vaccination and SARS-CoV-2 variants. The assay was immunoSEQ multiplex PCR, and TCRdb's table has in-frame clones only and misses some. Of about 390,000 clones listed, roughly 90% are singletons. Treatment in this sample: over 15 received Ad26.COV2.S at low or high dose, single or two shots; a few received placebo; per-sample allocation not given. Sampling took place 63 days after the first vaccine or placebo injection. Sequencing used peripheral blood, obtained in a trial of Ad26.COV2.S vaccine versus placebo. The receptors derive from a person between 18 and 65 years old who received the Ad26.COV2.S COVID-19 vaccine or a placebo.

This clone was counted between two and nine times. The chain carries TRBV5-1 and TRBJ2-1; D not certain. V lost 1 base and J lost 8, with 4 bases in between. Germline lookup yields CDR1 SGHRS and CDR2 YFSETQ. The CDR3 totals 11 residues. The CDR3 sequence: CASSLRDEQFF. The CDR3 DNA reads TGCGCCAGCAGCTTGCGAGATGAGCAGTTCTTC.

The chain recombines TRBV7-2 with TRBJ1-5; possibly TRBD1 for D (6 bases). Germline V gives CDR1 SGHTA, CDR2 FQGNSA. Between the trimmed V and J ends, which lost 5 bases and 3 bases, there was a span of 17 bases. The CDR3 has 16 amino acids. The CDR3 protein is CASSGYPSGANQPQHF. The CDR3 nucleotides read TGTGCCAGCAGCGGATATCCGTCAGGGGCCAATCAGCCCCAGCATTTT.

This clone was seen a few times. The genes are TRBV30 and TRBJ1-5; tentative D call: TRBD1 (5 bases). This CDR3 has 15 amino acids. The germline CDR1 and CDR2 sequences are GTSNPN and SVGIG (reference sequence). Trimming took 1 base from V and 8 from J, leaving 18 bases between them. Here the CDR3 DNA reads TGTGCCTGGAGTGGACTGGGCGGGGCCACGGAGCCCCAGCATTTT. Protein product: CAWSGLGGATEPQHF.

This chain uses TRBV5-6 with TRBJ2-3; possible D gene TRBD2, 6 bases. In germline, CDR1 is SGHDT, CDR2 YYEEEE. The germline V and J ends were trimmed by 3 bases and 3 bases, with 11 bases remaining between them. The CDR3 length is 14 residues. The CDR3 loop is CASSSGLYTDTQYF. The CDR3 bases are TGTGCCAGCAGCTCGGGACTGTATACAGATACGCAGTATTTT.

The rearrangement uses TRBV6-5 and TRBJ2-5, with TRBD1 as a possible D gene (6 bases). Germline loops: CDR1 MNHEY, CDR2 SVGAGI. V was shortened by 2 bases and J by 2 bases, with 15 bases between the two germline ends. There are 16 residues in the CDR3. The DNA of the CDR3 is TGTGCCAGCAGTTACGGAGCCACAGGGATTCAAGAGACCCAGTACTTC. Translation: CASSYGATGIQETQYF.

This chain uses TRBV21-1 with TRBJ2-7. TRBV21-1 is recorded as a pseudogene. The CDR3 runs to 12 residues. Here the CDR3 reads CASSKAGYEQYF. Here the CDR3 DNA reads TGTGCCAGCAGCAAAGCGGGGTACGAGCAGTACTTC.

The chain uses TRBV4-3 and TRBJ1-1; D is uncertain. Germline CDR1 and CDR2: LGHNA and YSLEER. V dropped 4 bases and J dropped 8 bases, with 17 bases sitting between them. The CDR3 contains 14 residues. For the CDR3, the DNA is TGCGCCAGCAGCCGAGGGCCCTGGCAGCCCGAAGCTTTCTTT. Translated, it gives CASSRGPWQPEAFF.

The chain carries TRBV28 and TRBJ2-7; 11 nucleotides agree with TRBD2. Looked up from germline, CDR1 is MDHEN and CDR2 is SYDVKM. V gave up 7 bases and J gave up 1 base; unmatched junction bases: 6. CDR3 length: 15 amino acids. The CDR3 sequence is CASTTGTSGSYEQYF. As DNA, the CDR3 is TGTGCCAGCACCACCGGGACTAGCGGATCCTACGAGCAGTACTTC.

DNA of the CDR3: TGTGCCAGTAGTGGAAAGGTTAATCAGCCCCAGCATTTT. Translation gives CASSGKVNQPQHF. V and J are TRBV19 and TRBJ1-5; D unclear. The CDR3 has 13 residues. Trimming pared 5 bases from V and 4 bases from J, leaving 9 bases between. Germline loops: CDR1 LNHDA, CDR2 SQIVND (reference sequence).

The gene calls are TRBV28 and TRBJ2-7; D gene ambiguous. Trimming took 5 bases from V and 0 from J, leaving 11 bases between them. The CDR3 spans 14 residues. Germline V gives CDR1 MDHEN, CDR2 SYDVKM. This CDR3 is CASSLPSISYEQYF. The CDR3 DNA reads as TGTGCCAGCAGTCTACCGTCCATCTCCTACGAGCAGTACTTC.

The rearrangement uses TRBV18 and TRBJ1-5; 8 bases agree with TRBD1. The CDR3 is 15 amino acids. Trimming took 4 bases from V and 4 from J; bases not matched to a gene: 6. CDR1 and CDR2 (germline): KGHSH, LQKENI. The CDR3, as DNA: TGTGCCAGCTCACAGGGACAGGCAAAGAATCAGCCCCAGCATTTT. Residues: CASSQGQAKNQPQHF. The variable domain in full, with the rest retrieved from reference TRBV18 and TRBJ1-5, is NAGVMQNPRHLVRRRGQEARLRCSPMKGHSHVYWYRQLPEEGLKFMVYLQKENIIDESGMPKERFSAEFPKEGPSILRIQQVVRGDSAAYFCASSQGQAKNQPQHFGDGTRLSIL.

This clone has a single count. V usage is TRBV5-1 and J usage is TRBJ2-2; 7 bases fit TRBD2. CDR1 is SGHRS and CDR2 is YFSETQ in the germline V gene. With 0 bases clipped from V and 1 base from J, the junction kept 6 bases outside the gene matches. This CDR3 contains 17 residues. Here the CDR3 DNA reads TGCGCCAGCAGCTTGGAGGTTTCGGGGGGGAACACCGGGGAGCTGTTTTTT. Translating gives CASSLEVSGGNTGELFF.

This chain joins TRBV7-2 and TRBJ2-7; the D gene is possibly TRBD1 (5 bases). The germline gives CDR1 SGHTA, CDR2 FQGNSA. This CDR3 contains 13 residues. Trimming removed 8 bases from V and 1 base from J, with 12 bases in between. CDR3: CASLDSLSYEQYF. The CDR3 DNA reads TGTGCCAGCCTCGACAGCCTATCCTACGAGCAGTACTTC.